This T cell receptor beta chain was retrieved from a study of T cell repertoires in cytomegalovirus infection. TCRdb reprocessed the reads with MiXCR, giving one entry per CDR3 protein. Seen here are approximately 250,000 distinct CDR3 sequences, over 8% observed once, and the top ten hold around 15%. The CDR3 has 14 residues. With 1 base removed from V and 6 bases from J, the gap between germline ends came to 10 bases. CDR1 is SEHNR and CDR2 is FQNEAQ in the germline V gene (reference sequence). This clonotype has a count of ten or more. Sequenced input: PBMCs. V usage is TRBV7-9 and J usage is TRBJ1-5, with D tentatively TRBD1 (5 bases). This clonotype originated in a human donor in good health (CMV status not recorded). Some clones in this sample may be carry-over from other donors' samples. In DNA, the CDR3 is TGTGCCAGCAGCTTAGGTGGGGGGGTTCAGCCCCAGCATTTT. Its protein is CASSLGGGVQPQHF.